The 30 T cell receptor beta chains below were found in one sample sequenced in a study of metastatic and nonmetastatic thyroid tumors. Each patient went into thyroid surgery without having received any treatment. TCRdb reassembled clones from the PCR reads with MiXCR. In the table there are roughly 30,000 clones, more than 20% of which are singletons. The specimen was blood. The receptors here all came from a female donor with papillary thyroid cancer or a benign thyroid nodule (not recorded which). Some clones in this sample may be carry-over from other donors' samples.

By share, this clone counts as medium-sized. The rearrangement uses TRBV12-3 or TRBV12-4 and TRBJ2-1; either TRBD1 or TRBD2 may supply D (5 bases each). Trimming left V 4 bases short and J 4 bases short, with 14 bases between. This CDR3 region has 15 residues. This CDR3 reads CASSSGLRGYNEQFF. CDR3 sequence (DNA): TGTGCCAGCAGTTCGGGGCTAAGGGGTTACAATGAGCAGTTCTTC.

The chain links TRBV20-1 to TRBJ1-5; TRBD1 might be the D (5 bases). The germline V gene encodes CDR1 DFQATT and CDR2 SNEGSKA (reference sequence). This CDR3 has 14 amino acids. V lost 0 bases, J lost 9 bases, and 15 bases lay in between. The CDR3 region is CSARDKGRGGPQHF. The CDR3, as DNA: TGCAGTGCTAGAGATAAAGGGCGCGGGGGGCCCCAGCATTTT.

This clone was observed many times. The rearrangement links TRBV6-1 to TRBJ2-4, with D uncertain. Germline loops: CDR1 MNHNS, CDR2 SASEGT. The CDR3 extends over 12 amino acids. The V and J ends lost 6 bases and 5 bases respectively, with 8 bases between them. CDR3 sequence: CASSSVENIQYF. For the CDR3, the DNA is TGTGCCAGCAGCTCGGTGGAAAACATTCAGTACTTC.

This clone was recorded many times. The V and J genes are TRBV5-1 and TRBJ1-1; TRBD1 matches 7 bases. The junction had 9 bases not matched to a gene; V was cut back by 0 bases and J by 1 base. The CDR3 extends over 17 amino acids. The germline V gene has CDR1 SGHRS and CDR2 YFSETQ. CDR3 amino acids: CASSLGDRVMANTEAFF. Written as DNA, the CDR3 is TGCGCCAGCAGCTTGGGCGACAGGGTGATGGCGAACACTGAAGCTTTCTTT.

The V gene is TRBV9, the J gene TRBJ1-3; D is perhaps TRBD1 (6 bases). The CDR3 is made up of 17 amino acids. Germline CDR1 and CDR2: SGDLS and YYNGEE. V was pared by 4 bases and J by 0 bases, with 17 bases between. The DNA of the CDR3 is TGTGCCAGCAGCAATAGAGGGGGTACTCTCTCTGGAAACACCATATATTTT. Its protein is CASSNRGGTLSGNTIYF.

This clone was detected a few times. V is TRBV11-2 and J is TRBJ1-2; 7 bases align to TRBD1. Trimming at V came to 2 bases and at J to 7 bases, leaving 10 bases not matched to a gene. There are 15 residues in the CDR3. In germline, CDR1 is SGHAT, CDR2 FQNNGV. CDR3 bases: TGTGCCAGCAGCTTAAAGGGGGAGGGGGCCTTTGGCTACACCTTC. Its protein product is CASSLKGEGAFGYTF.

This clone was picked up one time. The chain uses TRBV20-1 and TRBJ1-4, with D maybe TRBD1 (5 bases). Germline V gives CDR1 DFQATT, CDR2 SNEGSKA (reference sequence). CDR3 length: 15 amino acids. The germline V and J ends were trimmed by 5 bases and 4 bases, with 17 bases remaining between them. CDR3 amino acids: CSARLPGRLNEKLFF. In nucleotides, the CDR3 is TGCAGTGCTCGATTACCGGGACGGCTTAATGAAAAACTGTTTTTT.

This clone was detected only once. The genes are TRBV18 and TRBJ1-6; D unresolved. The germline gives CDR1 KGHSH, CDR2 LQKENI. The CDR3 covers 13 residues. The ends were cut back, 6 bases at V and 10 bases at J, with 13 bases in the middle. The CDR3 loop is CASSRNRESPLHF. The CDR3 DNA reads TGTGCCAGCTCCAGGAACCGGGAGTCACCCCTCCACTTT.

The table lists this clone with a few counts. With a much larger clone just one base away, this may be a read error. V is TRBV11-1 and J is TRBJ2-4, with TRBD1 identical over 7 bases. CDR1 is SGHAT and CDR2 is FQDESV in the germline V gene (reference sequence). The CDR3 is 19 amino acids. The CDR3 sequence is CAGSPEGDSLKLAKNIQYF. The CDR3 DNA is TGTGCCGGCAGCCCGGAAGGGGACAGTCTCAAATTAGCCAAAAACATTCAGTACTTC.

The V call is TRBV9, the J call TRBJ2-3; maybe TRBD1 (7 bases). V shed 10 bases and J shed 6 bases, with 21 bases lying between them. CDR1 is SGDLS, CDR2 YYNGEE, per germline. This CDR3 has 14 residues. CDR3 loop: CAGGAGGLSDTQYF. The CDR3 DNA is TGTGCCGGAGGGGCAGGGGGACTCTCGGATACGCAGTATTTT.

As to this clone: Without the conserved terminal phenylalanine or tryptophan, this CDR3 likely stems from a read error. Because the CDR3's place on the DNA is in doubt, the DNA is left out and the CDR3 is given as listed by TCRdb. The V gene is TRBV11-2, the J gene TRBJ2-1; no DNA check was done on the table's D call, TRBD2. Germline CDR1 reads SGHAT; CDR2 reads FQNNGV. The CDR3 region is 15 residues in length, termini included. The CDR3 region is CARSFLRARNNEQLI.

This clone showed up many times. The CDR3: CASSTSRGRGVGPEQFF. The DNA of the CDR3 is TGTGCCAGCAGCACCTCCCGGGGGCGCGGGGTTGGCCCTGAGCAGTTCTTC. The V gene is TRBV9, the J gene TRBJ2-1; TRBD1 or TRBD2 may be the D gene (6 bases each). Germline lookup yields CDR1 SGDLS and CDR2 YYNGEE. The CDR3 contains 17 residues. Trimming cost V 4 bases and J 9 bases, with 26 bases left between them. Together with reference TRBV9 and TRBJ2-1, the CDR3 gives the full variable domain: DSGVTQTPKHLITATGQRVTLRCSPRSGDLSVYWYQQSLDQGLQFLIQYYNGEERAKGNILERFSAQQFPDLHSELNLSSLELGDSALYFCASSTSRGRGVGPEQFFGPGTRLTVL.

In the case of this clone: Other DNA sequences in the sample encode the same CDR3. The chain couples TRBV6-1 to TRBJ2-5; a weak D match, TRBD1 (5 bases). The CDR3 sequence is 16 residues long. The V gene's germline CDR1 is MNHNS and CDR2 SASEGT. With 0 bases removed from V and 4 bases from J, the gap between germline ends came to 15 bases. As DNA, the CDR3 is TGTGCCAGCAGTGAAGCTCTCTGGGGTAGGGGAGAGACCCAGTACTTC. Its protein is CASSEALWGRGETQYF.

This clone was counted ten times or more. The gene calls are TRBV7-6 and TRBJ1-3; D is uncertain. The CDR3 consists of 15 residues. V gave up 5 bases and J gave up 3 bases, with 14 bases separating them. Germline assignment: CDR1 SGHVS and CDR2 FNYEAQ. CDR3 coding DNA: TGTGCCAGCAGCCTACGATATAAACGTGGAAACACCATATATTTT. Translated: CASSLRYKRGNTIYF. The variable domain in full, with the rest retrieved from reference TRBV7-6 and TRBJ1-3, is GAGVSQSPRYKVTKRGQDVALRCDPISGHVSLYWYRQALGQGPEFLTYFNYEAQQDKSGLPNDRFSAERPEGSISTLTIQRTEQRDSAMYRCASSLRYKRGNTIYFGEGSWLTVV.

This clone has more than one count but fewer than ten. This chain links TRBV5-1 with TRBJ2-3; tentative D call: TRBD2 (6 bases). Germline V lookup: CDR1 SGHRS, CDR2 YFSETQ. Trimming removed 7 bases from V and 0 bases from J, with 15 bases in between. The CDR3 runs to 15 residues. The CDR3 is CASGKEGFSTDTQYF. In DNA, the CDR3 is TGCGCCAGCGGAAAGGAGGGGTTTAGCACAGATACGCAGTATTTT.

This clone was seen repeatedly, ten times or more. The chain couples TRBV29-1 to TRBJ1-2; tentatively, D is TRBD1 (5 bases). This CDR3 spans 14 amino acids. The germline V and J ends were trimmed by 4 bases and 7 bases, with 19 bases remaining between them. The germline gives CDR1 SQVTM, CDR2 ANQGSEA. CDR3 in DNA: TGCAGCGTTGGAGGAGAAGGGGCGGTTGGTGGCTACACCTTC. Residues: CSVGGEGAVGGYTF.

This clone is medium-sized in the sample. CDR3 in DNA: TGCAGTGCAAGACTAGCCGTCTTTGAGCAGTTCTTC. The encoded protein is CSARLAVFEQFF. The V gene is TRBV20-1, the J gene TRBJ2-1; 7 bases agree with TRBD2. The CDR3 runs 12 residues. Unmatched junction bases numbered 8, after V lost 6 bases and J lost 9 bases. Germline CDR1 is DFQATT and CDR2 is SNEGSKA (reference sequence).

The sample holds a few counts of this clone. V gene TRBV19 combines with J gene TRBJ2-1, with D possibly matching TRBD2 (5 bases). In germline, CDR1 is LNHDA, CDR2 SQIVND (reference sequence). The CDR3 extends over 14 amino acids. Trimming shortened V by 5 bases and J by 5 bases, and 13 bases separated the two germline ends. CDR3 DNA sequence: TGTGCCAGTAGTTTGATGACTACGGACAATGAGCAGTTCTTC. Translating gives CASSLMTTDNEQFF.

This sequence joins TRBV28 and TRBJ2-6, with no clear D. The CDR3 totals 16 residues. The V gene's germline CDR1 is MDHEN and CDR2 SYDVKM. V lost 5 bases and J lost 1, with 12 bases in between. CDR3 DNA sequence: TGTGCCAGCAGTCTACTTTTGGTATCTGGGGCCAACGTCCTGACTTTC. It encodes CASSLLLVSGANVLTF.

The CDR3 bases are TGTGCCTGGAGCCCAGGGCCTGGGGCCAACGTCCTGACTTTC. Translating gives CAWSPGPGANVLTF. This chain joins TRBV30 and TRBJ2-6; D perhaps matches TRBD1 (5 bases). V was shortened by 3 bases and J by 2 bases, with 8 bases between the two germline ends. The length of the CDR3 is 14 residues. Per the germline V gene, CDR1 is GTSNPN and CDR2 is SVGIG (reference sequence).

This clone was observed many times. The CDR3 bases are TGTGCCAGCAGCCTGGGGGGATTCTCCTACAATGAGCAGTTCTTC. As protein: CASSLGGFSYNEQFF. The V gene is TRBV6-1, the J gene TRBJ2-1; a weak D match, TRBD2 (6 bases). CDR1 and CDR2 from the germline V gene are MNHNS and SASEGT. CDR3 length: 15 amino acids. Trimming took 6 bases from V and 0 from J, leaving 12 bases between them.

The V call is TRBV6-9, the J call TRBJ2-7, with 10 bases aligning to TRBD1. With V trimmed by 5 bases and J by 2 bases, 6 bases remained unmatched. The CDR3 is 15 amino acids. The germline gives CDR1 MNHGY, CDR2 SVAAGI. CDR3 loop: CASSEDRGGPYEQYF. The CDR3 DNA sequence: TGTGCCAGCAGTGAGGACAGGGGGGGGCCCTACGAGCAGTACTTC.

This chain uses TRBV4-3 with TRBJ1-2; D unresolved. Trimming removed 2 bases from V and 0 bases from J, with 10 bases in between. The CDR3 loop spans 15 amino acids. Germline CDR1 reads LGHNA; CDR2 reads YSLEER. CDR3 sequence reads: CASSQSTFTNYGYTF. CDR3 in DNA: TGCGCCAGCAGCCAATCTACCTTCACTAACTATGGCTACACCTTC.

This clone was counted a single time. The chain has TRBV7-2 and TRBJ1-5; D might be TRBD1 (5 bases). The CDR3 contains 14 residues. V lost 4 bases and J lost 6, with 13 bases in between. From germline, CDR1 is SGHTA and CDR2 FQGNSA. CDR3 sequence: CASSSGLTGQPQHF. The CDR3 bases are TGTGCCAGCAGCTCGGGACTTACGGGTCAGCCCCAGCATTTT.

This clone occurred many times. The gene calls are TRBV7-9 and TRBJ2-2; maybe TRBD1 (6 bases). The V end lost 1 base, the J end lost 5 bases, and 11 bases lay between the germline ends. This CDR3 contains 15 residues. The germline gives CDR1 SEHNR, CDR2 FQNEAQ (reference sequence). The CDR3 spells CASSLVNRDTGELFF. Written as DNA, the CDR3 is TGTGCCAGCAGCTTAGTTAACAGGGATACCGGGGAGCTGTTTTTT.

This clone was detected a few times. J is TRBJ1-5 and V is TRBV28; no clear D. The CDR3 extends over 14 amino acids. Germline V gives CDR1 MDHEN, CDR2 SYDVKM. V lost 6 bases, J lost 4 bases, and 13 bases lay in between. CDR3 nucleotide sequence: TGTGCCAGCAGGGGAGTTGGAACGAATCAGCCCCAGCATTTT. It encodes CASRGVGTNQPQHF. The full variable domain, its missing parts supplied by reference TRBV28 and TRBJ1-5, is DVKVTQSSRYLVKRTGEKVFLECVQDMDHENMFWYRQDPGLGLRLIYFSYDVKMKEKGDIPEGYSVSREKKERFSLILESASTNQTSMYLCASRGVGTNQPQHFGDGTRLSIL.

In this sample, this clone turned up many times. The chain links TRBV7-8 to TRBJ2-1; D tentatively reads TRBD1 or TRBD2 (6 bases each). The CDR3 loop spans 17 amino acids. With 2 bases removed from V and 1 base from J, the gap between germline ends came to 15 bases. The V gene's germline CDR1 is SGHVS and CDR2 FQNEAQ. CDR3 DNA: TGTGCCAGCAGCTTAAGGTCCAGGGGACTTTCCTACAATGAGCAGTTCTTC. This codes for CASSLRSRGLSYNEQFF.

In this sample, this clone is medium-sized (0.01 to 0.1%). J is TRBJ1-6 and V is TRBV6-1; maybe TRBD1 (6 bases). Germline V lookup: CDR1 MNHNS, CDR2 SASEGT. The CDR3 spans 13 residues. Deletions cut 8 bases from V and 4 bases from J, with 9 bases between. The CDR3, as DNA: TGTGCCAGCGGTGGGACATATAATTCACCCCTCCACTTT. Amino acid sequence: CASGGTYNSPLHF.

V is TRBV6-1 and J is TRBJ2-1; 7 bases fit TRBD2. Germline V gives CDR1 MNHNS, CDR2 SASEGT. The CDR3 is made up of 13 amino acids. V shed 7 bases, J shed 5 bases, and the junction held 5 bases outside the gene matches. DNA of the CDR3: TGTGCCAGCACGCGGGGGTATAACAATGAGCAGTTCTTC. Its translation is CASTRGYNNEQFF.

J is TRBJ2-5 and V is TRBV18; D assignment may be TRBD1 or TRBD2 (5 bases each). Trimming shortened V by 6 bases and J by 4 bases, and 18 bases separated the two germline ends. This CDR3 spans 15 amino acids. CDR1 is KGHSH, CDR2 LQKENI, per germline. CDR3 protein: CASSSTSGTGETQYF. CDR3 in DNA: TGTGCCAGCTCGTCGACTTCAGGGACGGGAGAGACCCAGTACTTC.